Sequencing of this TCR beta chain was carried out in a study of shared clonotypes between healthy human individuals. Study observations and caveats: Non-shared clonotypes were found to have lower generation probabilities than the clonotypes that were shared by all four of the sorted-subset donors. Despite large depth, rarefaction showed incomplete sorted-subset sequencing.

The length of the CDR3 is 13 residues. CDR1 SQVTM and CDR2 ANQGSEA come from the germline V gene. The assay was immunoSEQ multiplex PCR, and TCRdb's table has in-frame clones only and misses some. The sample yields millions of clones, around 94% seen once. CD45RA-negative memory and CD45RA+ naive subsets were split from the CD4+ cells. Worth noting for this clone: Its target is unknown.

The J gene is TRBJ2-5, the V gene TRBV29-1; TRBD2 aligns across 8 bases. Gene TRBJ2-7 matches the end of the DNA better, so the J call may be wrong. The TCR was taken from a man aged 18 to 29 in good health. Input material: naive CD4+ T cells sorted from blood. The subset was: CD45RA+ positively selected. The DNA for the CDR3 is TGCAGCGTTGTTCGGGGACTAGCCTACGAGCAGTACTTC. Translating gives CSVVRGLAYEQYF.